This TCR beta chain was retrieved from a study of PD-L1 blockade in urothelial cancer. For the study at large: Atezolizumab therapy began for patients in 2014, dosed at 1,200 mg intravenously every 3 weeks.

Study results and caveats: Below-median pretreatment blood TCR clonality was associated with improved progression-free and overall survival.

The time point denotes: pretreatment peripheral blood. V lost 3 bases and J lost 5; bases outside the gene matches: 4. In germline, CDR1 is SGHTA, CDR2 FQGNSA. The CDR3 contains 15 residues. The table lists this clone with a count of one. Antigen specificity is unknown. The protocol was immunoSEQ multiplex PCR, while the TCRdb copy is restricted to in-frame clones and leaves out a portion. This table has some 100,000 clones, 89% appearing once. Specimen: PBMCs, collected around atezolizumab (anti-PD-L1) treatment. The gene calls are TRBV7-2 and TRBJ2-2; 9 nucleotides align to TRBD2. The clonotype comes from an elderly woman with urothelial cancer. The CDR3 DNA is TGTGCCAGCAGCTTTAGCGGGAGTTTGACCGGGGAGCTGTTTTTT. It codes for CASSFSGSLTGELFF.